The text below deals with one T cell receptor (beta chain). This receptor's antigen is unknown. Base qualities are not provided; no much larger clone lies one nucleotide away. These data belong to a study of T cell responses to AZD1222 COVID-19 vaccine (dated by TCRdb to about 2021). About the full investigation: AZD1222 recipients given second doses at about 4 weeks or at about 12 weeks were pooled, since spike-specific TCR depth and breadth were not found to differ between the two schedules. TCR sequencing was performed for more than 230 trial participants, of whom about 210 were given two doses of AZD1222 and around 26 were given two doses of MenACWY control vaccine. Enrollment into the trials was organized by age into subgroups of 18-55, 56-69 and 70-plus years, and those subgroups contained about 150, 27 and 61 TCR-sequenced participants, respectively.

The CDR3 regions of human TCRbeta chains were analyzed by immunosequencing. The source study handled its data this way. TCRs in the repertoires were matched against a reference library of SARS-CoV-2-specific TCRs that had been generated with the MIRA antigen-specificity platform. Breadth meant the fraction of unique TCRs that were SARS-CoV-2-associated, whereas depth meant the fraction of total T cells that were SARS-CoV-2-associated. Using the MIRA data, each spike-specific TCR was mapped to the spike region that the TCR reacts to and placed in a CD4 or CD8 class. Log10-transformed breadth and depth values were compared by one-way ANOVA with Sidak's multiple comparisons tests. Held by TCRdb, this immuneACCESS table contains in-frame sequences only and omits some clones. Under half of the omission traces to an unresolved V gene where checked; the cause of the rest is unknown. V and J calls and clone size are those listed in that table; D and trimming were worked out from the DNA. The sample contains 170,000 or so clones, about nine tenths of them found a single time. Roughly 2.5% of the sample goes to the ten largest clones.

The full study reports these points: Vaccine-associated CD4 TCRs spanned the whole spike protein, with dominant responses in regions 160-218 and 743-854. The 56-69-year group was small, and its depth increase did not reach significance, likely because of low power. Only five to seven AZD1222 recipients were SARS-CoV-2 seropositive at baseline, limiting conclusions about previously exposed vaccinees. Most participants were white British and females outnumbered males, and the authors suggested that clonal diversity may have been underestimated. After two AZD1222 doses, spike-specific TCR breadth and depth were significantly higher than at day 0 and than in MenACWY recipients. Nearly half of unique spike-specific TCRs reportedly recognized epitopes outside regions mutated in the B.1.351 and B.1.1.7 variants. Because no samples from the day 14 peak response were available, repertoires could be characterized only after the peak T cell response.

Per the publication, the time point label means: baseline before first vaccination. Samples from vaccinated people were obtained from the UK trials COV001 and COV002, which included a single-blind randomized controlled phase 2/3 trial of AZD1222 (ChAdOx1 nCoV-19) in healthy adults. Trial participant PBMC samples were collected at day 0 and day 28 after the second dose for TCRbeta chain sequencing. This TCR came from an adult in good health. The sample consisted of peripheral blood, taken on day 0 of AZD1222 vaccination.

The CDR3 region reads CASSLIGQGTDTQYF. The nucleotide sequence is TGTGCCAGCAGCTTGATTGGACAGGGTACAGATACGCAGTATTTT. This chain joins TRBV5-5 to TRBJ2-3; 8 of the junction bases match TRBD1. Germline trimming amounts to 1 base on V and 3 bases on J, with 4 as the count of junction bases outside the gene matches. Taken from the germline V gene (reference sequence), the CDR1 and CDR2 loops are SGHKS and YYEKEE. Including cysteine and phenylalanine, the CDR3 has 15 amino acids. Only the CDR3 region is kept as DNA, spanning 45 bases read in frame from base 1.